This TCR beta chain was documented in a study of shared clonotypes between healthy human individuals. This CDR3 comprises 18 residues. Trimming took 1 base from V and 3 from J; bases not matched to a gene: 12. The germline V gene has CDR1 PRHDT and CDR2 FYEKMQ (reference sequence). Clones were sequenced by immunoSEQ multiplex PCR, and TCRdb holds only the in-frame ones, with some missing. The table records over 1.5 million clones, about 98% of them present only once. The chain couples TRBV13 to TRBJ2-1; 7 bases line up with TRBD2. The material sequenced was naive CD4+ T cells sorted from blood. Subset meaning: CD45RA+ positively selected. This sequence was found in a young man in good health. The CDR3 DNA sequence: TGTGCCAGCAGCTTAGAGCCCCAGCCTAGCGGCCTCTACAATGAGCAGTTCTTC. Protein product: CASSLEPQPSGLYNEQFF.